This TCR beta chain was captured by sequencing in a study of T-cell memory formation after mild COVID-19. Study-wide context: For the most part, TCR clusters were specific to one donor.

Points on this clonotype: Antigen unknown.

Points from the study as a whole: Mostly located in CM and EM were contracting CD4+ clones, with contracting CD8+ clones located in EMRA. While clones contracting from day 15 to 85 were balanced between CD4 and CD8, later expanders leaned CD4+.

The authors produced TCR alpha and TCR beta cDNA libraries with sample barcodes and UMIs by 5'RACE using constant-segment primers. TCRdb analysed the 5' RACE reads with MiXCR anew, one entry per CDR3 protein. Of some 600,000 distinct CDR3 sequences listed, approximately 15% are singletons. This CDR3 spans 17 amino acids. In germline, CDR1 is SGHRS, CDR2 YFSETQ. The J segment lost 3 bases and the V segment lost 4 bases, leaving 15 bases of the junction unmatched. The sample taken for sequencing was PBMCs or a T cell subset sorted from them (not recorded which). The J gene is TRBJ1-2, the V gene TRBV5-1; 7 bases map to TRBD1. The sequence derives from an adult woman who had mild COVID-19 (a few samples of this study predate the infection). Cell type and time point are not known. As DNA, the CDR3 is TGCGCCAGCAGCACTACACTCGGGCAGGGGGACTACTATGGCTACACCTTC. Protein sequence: CASSTTLGQGDYYGYTF.